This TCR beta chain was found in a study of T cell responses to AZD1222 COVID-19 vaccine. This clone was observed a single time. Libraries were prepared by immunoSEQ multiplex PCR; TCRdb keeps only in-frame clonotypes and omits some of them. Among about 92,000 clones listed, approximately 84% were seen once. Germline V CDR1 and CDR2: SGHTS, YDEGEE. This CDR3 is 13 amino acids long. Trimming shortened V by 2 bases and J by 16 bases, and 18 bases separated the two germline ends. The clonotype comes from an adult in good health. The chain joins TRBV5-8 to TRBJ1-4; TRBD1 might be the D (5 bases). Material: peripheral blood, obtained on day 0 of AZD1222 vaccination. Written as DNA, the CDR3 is TGTGCCAGCAGCTTCGAGACAGAGTACCCTGGGTTTTTT. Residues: CASSFETEYPGFF. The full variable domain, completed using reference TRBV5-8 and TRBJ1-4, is EAGVTQSPTHLIKTRGQQATLRCSPISGHTSVYWYQQALGLGLQFLLWYDEGEERNRGNFPPRFSGRQFPNYSSELNVNALELEDSALYLCASSFETEYPGFFGSGTQLSVL.